This TCR beta chain stems from a study of T cells after yellow fever vaccination. Looking at the study overall: Fractions of limited cellularity were prepared by means of SMART-Seq v4 Ultra Low Input.

TCRdb fed the 5' RACE reads into MiXCR, producing one record per CDR3 protein. Of some 350,000 distinct CDR3 sequences listed, 4.1% were seen once; the top ten hold just under 25%. The V end lost 2 bases, the J end lost 0 bases, and 7 bases lay between the germline ends. The CDR3 length is 14 residues. Germline assignment: CDR1 SGDLS and CDR2 YYNGEE. Study-wide results and limits: Clonotypes shared by both compartments, CD4 and CD8, made up a small share. Compared with primary, the secondary response was weaker and peaked at day 5, not 15. Most clones from primary vaccination were detected again post-booster (roughly 96% CD4, about 88% CD8).

This clonotype was seen repeatedly, ten times or more. Its specificity is not known. The sequence was collected from a man aged 18 to 29 who received the YFV17D yellow fever vaccine. The specimen comprised PBMCs, sampled 5 days after the yellow fever booster vaccination. The V call is TRBV9, the J call TRBJ2-3; possibly TRBD2 for D (5 bases). The DNA for the CDR3 is TGTGCCAGCAGCGTCCCGGGGAGCACAGATACGCAGTATTTT. It encodes CASSVPGSTDTQYF.